This T cell receptor beta chain derives from a study of T cell repertoires in cytomegalovirus infection. Concerning this clonotype itself: What it binds is not known.

General study results and limits: Ex vivo responses were dominated by HLA-C-restricted CMV-specific TCR beta clonotypes.

V lost 5 bases and J lost 0, with 13 bases in between. The CDR3 runs 15 residues. Germline CDR1 SEHNR, CDR2 FQNEAQ (reference sequence). MiXCR, run by TCRdb on the reads, gives a single entry per CDR3 protein. Among more than 400,000 distinct CDR3 sequences listed, about 25% were seen once. Sequencing input: PBMCs. This clonotype was sampled from a human donor in good health (CMV status not recorded). Some clones in this sample may be carry-over from other donors' samples. V usage is TRBV7-9 and J usage is TRBJ1-1; D possibly corresponds to TRBD1 (5 bases). CDR3 coding DNA: TGTGCCAGCAGCCTAGGGACGGCCCTGAACACTGAAGCTTTCTTT. It translates to CASSLGTALNTEAFF.